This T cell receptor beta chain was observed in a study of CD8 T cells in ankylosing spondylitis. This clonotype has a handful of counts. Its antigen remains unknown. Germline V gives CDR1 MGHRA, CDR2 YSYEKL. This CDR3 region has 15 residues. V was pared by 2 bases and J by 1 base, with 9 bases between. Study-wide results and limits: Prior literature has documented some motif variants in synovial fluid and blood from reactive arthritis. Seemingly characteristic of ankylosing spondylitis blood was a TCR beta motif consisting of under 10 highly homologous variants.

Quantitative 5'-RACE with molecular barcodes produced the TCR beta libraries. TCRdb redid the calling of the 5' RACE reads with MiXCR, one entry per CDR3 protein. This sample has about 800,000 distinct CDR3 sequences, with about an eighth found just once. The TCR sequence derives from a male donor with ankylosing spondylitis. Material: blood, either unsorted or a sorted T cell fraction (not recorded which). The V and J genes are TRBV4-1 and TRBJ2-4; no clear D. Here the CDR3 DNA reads TGCGCCAGCAGCCAATGGTGGTTGGCCAAAAACATTCAGTACTTC. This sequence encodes CASSQWWLAKNIQYF.